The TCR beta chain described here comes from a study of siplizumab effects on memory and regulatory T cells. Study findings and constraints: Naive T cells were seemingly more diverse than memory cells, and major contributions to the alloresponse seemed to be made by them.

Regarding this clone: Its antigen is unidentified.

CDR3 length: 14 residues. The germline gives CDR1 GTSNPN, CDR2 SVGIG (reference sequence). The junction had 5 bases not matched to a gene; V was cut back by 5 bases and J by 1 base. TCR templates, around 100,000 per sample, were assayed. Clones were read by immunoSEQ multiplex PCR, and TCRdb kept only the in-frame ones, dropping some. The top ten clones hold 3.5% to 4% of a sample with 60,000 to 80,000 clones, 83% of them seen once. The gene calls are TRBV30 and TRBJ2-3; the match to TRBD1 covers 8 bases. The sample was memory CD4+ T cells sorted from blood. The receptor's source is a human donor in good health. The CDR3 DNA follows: TGTGCCTGGGGACAGGGCCGACGCACAGATACGCAGTATTTT. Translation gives CAWGQGRRTDTQYF.